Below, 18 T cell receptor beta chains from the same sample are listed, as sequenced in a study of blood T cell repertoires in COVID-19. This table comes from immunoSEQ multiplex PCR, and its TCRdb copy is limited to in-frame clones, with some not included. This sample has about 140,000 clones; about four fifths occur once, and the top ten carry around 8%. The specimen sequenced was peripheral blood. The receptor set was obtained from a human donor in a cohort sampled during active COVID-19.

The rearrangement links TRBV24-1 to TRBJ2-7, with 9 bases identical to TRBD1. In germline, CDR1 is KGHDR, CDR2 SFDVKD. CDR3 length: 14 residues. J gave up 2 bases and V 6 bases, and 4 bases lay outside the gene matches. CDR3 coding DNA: TGTGCCACCAGTCCCGGGACAGGGACCTACGAGCAGTACTTC. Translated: CATSPGTGTYEQYF.

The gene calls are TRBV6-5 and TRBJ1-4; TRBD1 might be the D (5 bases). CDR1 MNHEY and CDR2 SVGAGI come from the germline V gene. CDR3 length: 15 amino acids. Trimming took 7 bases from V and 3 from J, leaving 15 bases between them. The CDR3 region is CASKGPLGSNEKLFF. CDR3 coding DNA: TGTGCCAGCAAGGGGCCGCTCGGGTCTAATGAAAAACTGTTTTTT.

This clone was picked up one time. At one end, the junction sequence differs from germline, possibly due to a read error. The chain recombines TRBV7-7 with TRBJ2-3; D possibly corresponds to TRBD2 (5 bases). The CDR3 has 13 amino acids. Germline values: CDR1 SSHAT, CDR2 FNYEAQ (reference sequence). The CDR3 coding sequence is TGTGCTAGCAGCCGCGAGGAGTCCGGGGAAAAGTATTTT. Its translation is CASSREESGEKYF.

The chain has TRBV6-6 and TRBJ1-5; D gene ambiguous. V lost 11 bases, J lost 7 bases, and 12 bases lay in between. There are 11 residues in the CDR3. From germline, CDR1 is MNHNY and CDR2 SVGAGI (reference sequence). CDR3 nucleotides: TGTGCCGGAGGATTGTGGCAGCCCCAGCATTTT. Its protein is CAGGLWQPQHF.

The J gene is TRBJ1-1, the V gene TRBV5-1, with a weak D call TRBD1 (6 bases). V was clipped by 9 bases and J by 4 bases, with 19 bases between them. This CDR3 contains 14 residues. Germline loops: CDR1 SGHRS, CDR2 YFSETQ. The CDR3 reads CATTRGGGSTEAFF. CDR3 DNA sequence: TGCGCCACCACCAGGGGTGGAGGTAGCACTGAAGCTTTCTTT.

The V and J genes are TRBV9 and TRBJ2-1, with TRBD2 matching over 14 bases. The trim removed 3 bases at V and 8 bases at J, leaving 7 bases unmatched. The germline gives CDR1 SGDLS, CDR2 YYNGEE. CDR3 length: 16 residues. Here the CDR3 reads CASSARLAGGQDEQFF. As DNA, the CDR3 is TGTGCCAGCAGCGCGCGACTAGCGGGGGGGCAGGATGAGCAGTTCTTC. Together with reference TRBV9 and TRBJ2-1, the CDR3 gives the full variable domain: DSGVTQTPKHLITATGQRVTLRCSPRSGDLSVYWYQQSLDQGLQFLIQYYNGEERAKGNILERFSAQQFPDLHSELNLSSLELGDSALYFCASSARLAGGQDEQFFGPGTRLTVL.

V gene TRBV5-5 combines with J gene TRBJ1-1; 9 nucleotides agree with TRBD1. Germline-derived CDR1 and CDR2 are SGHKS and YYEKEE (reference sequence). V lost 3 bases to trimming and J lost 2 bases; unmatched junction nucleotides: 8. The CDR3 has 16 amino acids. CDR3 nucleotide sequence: TGTGCCAGCAGCTCACAGGACAGGGGTGGAAACACTGAAGCTTTCTTT. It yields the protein CASSSQDRGGNTEAFF.

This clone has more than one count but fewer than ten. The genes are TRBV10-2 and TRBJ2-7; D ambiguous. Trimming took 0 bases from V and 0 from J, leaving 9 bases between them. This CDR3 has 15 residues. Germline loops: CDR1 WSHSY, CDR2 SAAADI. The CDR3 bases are TGCGCCAGCAGTGAGTCCTCGGGTAGCTCCTACGAGCAGTACTTC. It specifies CASSESSGSSYEQYF.

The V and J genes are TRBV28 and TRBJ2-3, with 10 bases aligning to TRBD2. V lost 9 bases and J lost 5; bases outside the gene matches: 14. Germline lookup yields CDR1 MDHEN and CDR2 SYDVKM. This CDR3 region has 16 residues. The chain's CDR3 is CASTRPASGGGDTQYF. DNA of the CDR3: TGTGCCAGTACTCGACCGGCCAGCGGGGGGGGAGATACGCAGTATTTT. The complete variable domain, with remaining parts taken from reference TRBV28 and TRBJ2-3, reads DVKVTQSSRYLVKRTGEKVFLECVQDMDHENMFWYRQDPGLGLRLIYFSYDVKMKEKGDIPEGYSVSREKKERFSLILESASTNQTSMYLCASTRPASGGGDTQYFGPGTRLTVL.

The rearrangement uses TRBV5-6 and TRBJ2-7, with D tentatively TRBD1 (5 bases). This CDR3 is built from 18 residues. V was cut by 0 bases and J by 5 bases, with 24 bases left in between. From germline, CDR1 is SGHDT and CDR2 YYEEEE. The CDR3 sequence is CASSLVQGQTALFHEQYF. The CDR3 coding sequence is TGTGCCAGCAGCTTGGTTCAGGGCCAAACTGCCCTATTCCACGAGCAGTACTTC.

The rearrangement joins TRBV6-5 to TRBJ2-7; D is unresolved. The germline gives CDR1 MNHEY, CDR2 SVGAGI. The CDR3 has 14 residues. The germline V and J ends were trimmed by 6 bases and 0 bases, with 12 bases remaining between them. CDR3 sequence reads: CASSNGWSSYEQYF. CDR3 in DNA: TGTGCCAGCAGCAACGGGTGGAGCTCCTACGAGCAGTACTTC.

The CDR3 nucleotides are TGTGCCAGCTCACCACCATATCAACTAGCGGGGTATAGCACAGATACGCAGTATTTT. Its protein product is CASSPPYQLAGYSTDTQYF. The chain employs TRBV18 and TRBJ2-3, with 10 nucleotides matching TRBD2. Germline loops: CDR1 KGHSH, CDR2 LQKENI. The trim removed 0 bases at V and 0 bases at J, leaving 9 bases unmatched. The length of the CDR3 is 19 residues.

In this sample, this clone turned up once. CDR3 sequence: CSASKDTQYF. The CDR3 DNA sequence: TGCAGTGCATCCAAAGATACGCAGTATTTT. The rearrangement joins TRBV20-1 to TRBJ2-3, with D hard to call. Germline CDR1 reads DFQATT; CDR2 reads SNEGSKA (reference sequence). This CDR3 comprises 10 residues. The V gene lost 6 bases and the J gene lost 5 bases, with 6 bases spanning the gap.

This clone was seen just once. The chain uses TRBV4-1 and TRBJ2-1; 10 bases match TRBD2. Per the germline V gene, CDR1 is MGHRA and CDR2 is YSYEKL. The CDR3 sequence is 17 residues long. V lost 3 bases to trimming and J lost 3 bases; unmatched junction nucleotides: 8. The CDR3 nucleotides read TGCGCCAGCAGCCATGGGGGCCAGCGGGGGGGCTACAATGAGCAGTTCTTC. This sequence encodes CASSHGGQRGGYNEQFF.

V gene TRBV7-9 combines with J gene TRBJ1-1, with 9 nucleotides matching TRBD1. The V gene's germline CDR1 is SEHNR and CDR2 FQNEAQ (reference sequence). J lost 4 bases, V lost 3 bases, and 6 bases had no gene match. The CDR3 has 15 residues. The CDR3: CASSFRGQGSTEAFF. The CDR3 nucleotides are TGTGCCAGCAGCTTTCGGGGACAGGGTAGCACTGAAGCTTTCTTT.

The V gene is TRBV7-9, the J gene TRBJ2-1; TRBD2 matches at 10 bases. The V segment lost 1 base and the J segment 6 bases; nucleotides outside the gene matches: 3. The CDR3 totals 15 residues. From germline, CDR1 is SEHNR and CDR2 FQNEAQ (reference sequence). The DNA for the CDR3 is TGTGCCAGCAGCTTAGTTCTAGCGGGGGCCAATGAGCAGTTCTTC. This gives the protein CASSLVLAGANEQFF.

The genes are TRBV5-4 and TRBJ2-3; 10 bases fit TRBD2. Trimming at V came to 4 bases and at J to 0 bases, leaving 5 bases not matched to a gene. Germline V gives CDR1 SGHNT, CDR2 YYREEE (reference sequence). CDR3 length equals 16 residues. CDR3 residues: CASSTPAGGSTDTQYF. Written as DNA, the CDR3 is TGTGCCAGCAGCACTCCAGCGGGGGGGAGCACAGATACGCAGTATTTT. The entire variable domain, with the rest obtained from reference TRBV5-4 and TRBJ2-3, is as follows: ETGVTQSPTHLIKTRGQQVTLRCSSQSGHNTVSWYQQALGQGPQFIFQYYREEENGRGNFPPRFSGLQFPNYSSELNVNALELDDSALYLCASSTPAGGSTDTQYFGPGTRLTVL.

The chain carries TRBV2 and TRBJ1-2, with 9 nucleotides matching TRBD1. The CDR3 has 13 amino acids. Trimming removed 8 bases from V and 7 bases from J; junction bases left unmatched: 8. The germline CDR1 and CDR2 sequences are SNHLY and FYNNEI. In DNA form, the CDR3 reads TGTGCCAGCGGTACAGGGGGCTCTCGTGGCTACACCTTC. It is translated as CASGTGGSRGYTF.